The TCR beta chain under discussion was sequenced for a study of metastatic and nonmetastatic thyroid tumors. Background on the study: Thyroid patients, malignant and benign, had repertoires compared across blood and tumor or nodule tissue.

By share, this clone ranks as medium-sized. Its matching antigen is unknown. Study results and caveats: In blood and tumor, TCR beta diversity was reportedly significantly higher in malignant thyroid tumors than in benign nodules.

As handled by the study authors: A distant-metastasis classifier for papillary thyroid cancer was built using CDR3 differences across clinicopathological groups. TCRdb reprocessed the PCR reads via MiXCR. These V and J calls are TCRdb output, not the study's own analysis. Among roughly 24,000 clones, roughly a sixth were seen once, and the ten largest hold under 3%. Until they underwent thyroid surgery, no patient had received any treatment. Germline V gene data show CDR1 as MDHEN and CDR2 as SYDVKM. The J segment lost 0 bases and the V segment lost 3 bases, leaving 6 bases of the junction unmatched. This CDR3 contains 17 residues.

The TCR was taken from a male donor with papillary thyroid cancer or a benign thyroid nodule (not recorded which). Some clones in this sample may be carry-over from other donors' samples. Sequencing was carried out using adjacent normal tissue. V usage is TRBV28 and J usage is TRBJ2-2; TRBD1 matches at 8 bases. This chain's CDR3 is CASSFPWTGTNTGELFF. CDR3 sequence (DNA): TGTGCCAGCAGTTTCCCCTGGACAGGGACGAACACCGGGGAGCTGTTTTTT.